The 28 T cell receptor beta chains below all came from one sample that was sequenced in a study of CXCR3-negative and CXCR3-positive naive CD8 T cells (dated by TCRdb to the late 2010s). The sequencer listed for this sample is NextSeq 550. The Human TCR Profiling Kit (MiLaboratory) was used to make UMI-labeled 5' RACE TRB cDNA libraries. TCRdb reprocessed the reads and provides one entry for every CDR3 protein sequence; no DNA is given. The sample table gives roughly 7,100 distinct CDR3 sequences. The ten top clones hold more than 1.1% of the sample. Sequences were obtained from naive CXCR3- CD8+ T cells from blood. The cell subset or site label corresponds to: CD45RO-CCR7+CD27+CD95- naive CD8+ T cells lacking CXCR3 (TNR3-). The receptors were gathered from a human donor in good health. Some clones in this sample may be carry-over from other donors' samples.

Considering frequency, this clonotype is medium-sized. The rearrangement uses TRBV28 and TRBJ2-7; TCRdb reports TRBD1, a call that lacks DNA to check it against. From germline, CDR1 is MDHEN and CDR2 SYDVKM. This CDR3 region has 17 residues. The CDR3 here is CASSTVTPRDAGYEQYF. Based on the CDR3 plus reference TRBV28 and TRBJ2-7, the full variable domain is DVKVTQSSRYLVKRTGEKVFLECVQDMDHENMFWYRQDPGLGLRLIYFSYDVKMKEKGDIPEGYSVSREKKERFSLILESASTNQTSMYLCASSTVTPRDAGYEQYFGPGTRLTVT.

The J gene is TRBJ2-7, the V gene TRBV5-1; no DNA is available, so the TRBD2 call from TCRdb remains unchecked. The CDR3 sequence is 16 residues long. Germline assignment: CDR1 SGHRS and CDR2 YFSETQ. CDR3 amino acids: CASSSSEQAGGHEQYF.

CDR3 sequence reads: CSVEGGLLYNEQFF. This sequence joins TRBV29-1 and TRBJ2-1; the D call from TCRdb, TRBD2, cannot be confirmed without DNA. Germline V gives CDR1 SQVTM, CDR2 ANQGSEA. The CDR3 sequence is 14 residues long.

CDR3 residues: CASSQDRGVNYEQYF. This chain links TRBV3-1 with TRBJ2-7; TCRdb proposes TRBD1, but this gene call is untestable without DNA. The CDR3 extends over 15 amino acids. Germline loops: CDR1 LGHDT, CDR2 YNNKEL (reference sequence).

The chain links TRBV30 to TRBJ2-3; TCRdb gives TRBD2 as the D gene, but with no DNA this cannot be confirmed. Germline loops: CDR1 GTSNPN, CDR2 SVGIG (reference sequence). CDR3 length: 15 residues. This CDR3 reads CARSVGAGLVFGQYF. Full variable domain (remainder filled in from reference TRBV30 and TRBJ2-3): SQTIHQWPATLVQPVGSPLSLECTVEGTSNPNLYWYRQAAGRGLQLLFYSVGIGQISSEVPQNLSASRPQDRQFILSSKKLLLSDSGFYLCARSVGAGLVFGQYFGPGTRLTVL.

The V and J genes are TRBV29-1 and TRBJ2-7. The germline V gene encodes CDR1 SQVTM and CDR2 ANQGSEA. This CDR3 contains 12 residues. The CDR3 loop reads CSVEDYTYEQYF.

This clonotype is deemed medium-sized by its frequency. This rearrangement joins TRBV28 to TRBJ2-7; with no DNA, the TCRdb D assignment of TRBD1 cannot be verified. CDR3 length equals 15 residues. Germline V gene lookup returns CDR1 MDHEN and CDR2 SYDVKM. CDR3 protein: CASSLSGQGSYEQYF. Drawing the rest from reference TRBV28 and TRBJ2-7, the complete variable domain is DVKVTQSSRYLVKRTGEKVFLECVQDMDHENMFWYRQDPGLGLRLIYFSYDVKMKEKGDIPEGYSVSREKKERFSLILESASTNQTSMYLCASSLSGQGSYEQYFGPGTRLTVT.

The chain links TRBV29-1 to TRBJ2-7; TCRdb picks TRBD1, but there is no DNA to check that call. The CDR3 is made up of 12 amino acids. Germline V gene lookup returns CDR1 SQVTM and CDR2 ANQGSEA. The CDR3 sequence: CSVEGQSYEQYF.

This clonotype is called large (0.1 to 1%) based on its frequency. This chain uses TRBV13 with TRBJ2-7; TCRdb outputs TRBD2, but without DNA this stays unchecked. The CDR3 sequence is 14 residues long. Germline V gene sequence: CDR1 PRHDT, CDR2 FYEKMQ (reference sequence). The CDR3 sequence: CASLDYGSSYEQYF.

Its frequency marks this clonotype as medium-sized. The chain joins TRBV2 to TRBJ2-5; absent DNA, TCRdb's TRBD1 call cannot be checked. Germline CDR1 is SNHLY and CDR2 is FYNNEI. The CDR3 is made up of 13 amino acids. This CDR3 reads CASSPPAGETQYF.

V gene TRBV25-1 combines with J gene TRBJ1-1; without DNA, the TCRdb call of TRBD1 cannot be checked. This CDR3 comprises 14 residues. The germline V gene encodes CDR1 MGHDK and CDR2 SYGVNS. The CDR3 loop reads CASSAGAMNTEAFF.

The chain has TRBV2 and TRBJ2-3; TCRdb selects TRBD1, and the lack of DNA leaves this call unchecked. Germline CDR1 SNHLY, CDR2 FYNNEI. The CDR3 runs to 15 residues. CDR3 loop: CASSEGAHGTDTQYF.

The chain combines TRBV29-1 with TRBJ1-2. This CDR3 comprises 13 residues. Germline CDR1 and CDR2: SQVTM and ANQGSEA. The CDR3 protein is CSVAKFPRDGYTF.

The V call is TRBV29-1, the J call TRBJ2-5; TCRdb returns TRBD1, unconfirmable since there is no DNA. CDR1 is SQVTM and CDR2 is ANQGSEA in the germline V gene. The CDR3 consists of 13 residues. The CDR3 loop is CSVPGGYQETQYF.

The J gene is TRBJ2-7, the V gene TRBV12-3 or TRBV12-4. The CDR3 extends over 12 amino acids. The CDR3 sequence is CASSLGLYEQYF.

Its frequency marks this clonotype as medium-sized (0.01 to 0.1%). V and J are TRBV20-1 and TRBJ2-3; TCRdb indicates TRBD2, and absent DNA this call remains unverified. The length of the CDR3 is 17 residues. The germline gives CDR1 DFQATT, CDR2 SNEGSKA (reference sequence). The CDR3 loop is CSAELAGGSSSTDTQYF.

V and J are TRBV29-1 and TRBJ2-7; TCRdb returns TRBD1, unconfirmable since there is no DNA. Germline CDR1 is SQVTM and CDR2 is ANQGSEA. This CDR3 spans 16 amino acids. CDR3 protein: CSVEDPGQGVFNEQYF.

This clonotype shows up as medium-sized by frequency. The V and J genes are TRBV7-2 and TRBJ2-7; TCRdb indicates TRBD1, and absent DNA this call remains unverified. The CDR3 is 15 residues long. Germline V gives CDR1 SGHTA, CDR2 FQGNSA. The CDR3 sequence is CASSSGTASPYEQYF. Full variable domain (remainder filled in from reference TRBV7-2 and TRBJ2-7): GAGVSQSPSNKVTEKGKDVELRCDPISGHTALYWYRQSLGQGLEFLIYFQGNSAPDKSGLPSDRFSAERTGGSVSTLTIQRTQQEDSAVYLCASSSGTASPYEQYFGPGTRLTVT.

In terms of frequency, this clonotype is medium-sized. The V gene is TRBV29-1, the J gene TRBJ2-7; TCRdb calls TRBD1, which cannot be checked without DNA. Germline V gene lookup returns CDR1 SQVTM and CDR2 ANQGSEA. The CDR3 is 15 residues long. CDR3 residues: CSVGRPEGESYEQYF.

The chain has TRBV19 and TRBJ1-5; TCRdb's assignment of TRBD1 cannot be checked, as there is no DNA. This CDR3 region has 15 residues. Germline V gene data show CDR1 as LNHDA and CDR2 as SQIVND (reference sequence). The chain's CDR3 is CASSIVGDLNQPQHF.

This clonotype is called medium-sized based on its frequency. The V gene is TRBV7-9, the J gene TRBJ2-7. CDR1 and CDR2 from the germline V gene are SEHNR and FQNEAQ (reference sequence). CDR3 size: 13 residues. CDR3 loop: CASSHDRSYEQYF. The full variable domain, rest sourced from reference TRBV7-9 and TRBJ2-7, is DTGVSQNPRHKITKRGQNVTFRCDPISEHNRLYWYRQTLGQGPEFLTYFQNEAQLEKSRLLSDRFSAERPKGSFSTLEIQRTEQGDSAMYLCASSHDRSYEQYFGPGTRLTVT.

This rearrangement joins TRBV12-3 or TRBV12-4 to TRBJ2-7; the TCRdb call, TRBD2, lacks DNA for checking. This CDR3 has 13 residues. The CDR3 here is CASQHPGRYEQYF.

This chain links TRBV12-3 or TRBV12-4 with TRBJ1-1; with no DNA, the TCRdb D assignment of TRBD1 cannot be verified. The CDR3 is made up of 13 amino acids. The CDR3 region is CASSSIQGAEAFF.

Judged by frequency, this clonotype is medium-sized. This chain links TRBV7-9 with TRBJ2-7; the D gene TCRdb calls, TRBD1, cannot be checked with no DNA. Per the germline V gene, CDR1 is SEHNR and CDR2 is FQNEAQ (reference sequence). The CDR3 has 13 residues. Here the CDR3 reads CASSLPLGDEQYF. The full variable domain, with the rest looked up from reference TRBV7-9 and TRBJ2-7, is DTGVSQNPRHKITKRGQNVTFRCDPISEHNRLYWYRQTLGQGPEFLTYFQNEAQLEKSRLLSDRFSAERPKGSFSTLEIQRTEQGDSAMYLCASSLPLGDEQYFGPGTRLTVT.

This clonotype is classed as medium-sized (0.01 to 0.1%) by frequency. The gene calls are TRBV18 and TRBJ2-1. Germline loops: CDR1 KGHSH, CDR2 LQKENI. CDR3 size: 15 residues. The CDR3 reads CASSHIGPLFHEQFF. Supplemented by reference TRBV18 and TRBJ2-1, the full variable domain reads NAGVMQNPRHLVRRRGQEARLRCSPMKGHSHVYWYRQLPEEGLKFMVYLQKENIIDESGMPKERFSAEFPKEGPSILRIQQVVRGDSAAYFCASSHIGPLFHEQFFGPGTRLTVL.

The CDR3 is CSVFMAAGETQYF. The chain is built from TRBV29-1 and TRBJ2-5; TCRdb's D call, TRBD2, is unchecked because there is no DNA. The CDR3 length is 13 residues. Germline CDR1 reads SQVTM; CDR2 reads ANQGSEA.

By frequency, this clonotype registers medium-sized. The chain carries TRBV6-5 and TRBJ2-2; as DNA is missing, the TRBD1 call by TCRdb cannot be tested. The CDR3 is made up of 13 amino acids. Per the germline V gene, CDR1 is MNHEY and CDR2 is SVGAGI. The CDR3 loop is CASSYAGAGELFF.

By frequency, this clonotype registers medium-sized. This sequence joins TRBV9 and TRBJ2-7; TCRdb names TRBD1, which stays unverified in the absence of DNA. Looked up from germline, CDR1 is SGDLS and CDR2 is YYNGEE. The CDR3 sequence is 14 residues long. CDR3 protein: CASSYGAISYEQYF.